This T cell receptor beta chain was recovered during a study of T cell responses to AZD1222 COVID-19 vaccine. V was clipped by 5 bases and J by 2 bases, with 11 bases between them. CDR3 size: 13 residues. As for this clone: Its antigen is not known.

Here immunoSEQ multiplex PCR was the method, and the copy in TCRdb shows in-frame clones only, minus some. The sample contains approximately 130,000 clones, around nine tenths of which appear only once. Study conclusions and caveats: Spike was spanned by vaccine-associated CD4 TCRs, which were dominant at 160-218 and 743-854. Clonal diversity was possibly underestimated, and white British individuals and females predominated among donors. Repertoire sampling was restricted to post-peak T cell response timepoints.

The material was peripheral blood, obtained on day 0 of AZD1222 vaccination. The chain couples TRBV5-3 to TRBJ2-7; D gene uncertain. TRBV5-3 is labeled an ORF, and its function is uncertain. The TCR originated in an adult in good health. CDR3 nucleotide sequence: TGTGCCAGAAGACACCGAGGTCCCTACGAGCAGTACTTC. This codes for CARRHRGPYEQYF.